The 14 T cell receptor beta chains in this list originate from one sample, sequenced in a study of CD8+ T cells in alopecia areata. Investigators isolated RNA and reverse transcribed it into cDNA to act as the sequencing template. TCRdb keeps only in-frame clones here, not all; method: immunoSEQ multiplex PCR. The table includes roughly 180,000 clones, about 51% detected once. The treatment is: oral pan-JAK inhibitor, 5-10 mg twice daily. Sequencing was performed on CD8+ T cells sorted from blood, taken at week 52, from a patient treated with tofacitinib. Receptor source: a human donor with alopecia areata.

This chain joins TRBV4-2 and TRBJ2-1; TRBD1 is a possible D gene (8 bases). CDR3 length: 16 residues. From germline, CDR1 is LGHNA and CDR2 YNFKEQ. V gave up 1 base and J gave up 8 bases, with 18 bases separating them. CDR3 protein: CASSQADREGGDEQFF. DNA for the CDR3: TGTGCCAGCAGCCAAGCGGACAGGGAGGGGGGGGATGAGCAGTTCTTC.

This chain joins TRBV27 and TRBJ2-5; 7 nucleotides agree with TRBD1. CDR1 and CDR2 from the germline V gene are MNHEY and SMNVEV (reference sequence). V shed 6 bases, J shed 5 bases, and the junction held 9 bases outside the gene matches. The CDR3 contains 14 residues. The CDR3 DNA follows: TGTGCCAGCAGCGCCGACAGGGTAGGGGAGACCCAGTACTTC. Translated: CASSADRVGETQYF.

In this sample, this clone turned up once. The gene calls are TRBV6-1 and TRBJ2-3; maybe TRBD2 (6 bases). The germline V and J ends were trimmed by 8 bases and 0 bases, with 15 bases remaining between them. Germline V lookup: CDR1 MNHNS, CDR2 SASEGT. The CDR3 sequence is 15 residues long. CDR3 sequence: CASRRRAGSTDTQYF. The CDR3 nucleotides are TGTGCCAGCCGCCGTAGGGCGGGAAGCACAGATACGCAGTATTTT.

V and J are TRBV29-1 and TRBJ2-5; D might be TRBD2 (6 bases). V shed 3 bases and J shed 1 base, with 15 bases lying between them. Germline V lookup: CDR1 SQVTM, CDR2 ANQGSEA. The CDR3 is 15 amino acids. The DNA of the CDR3 is TGCAGCGTTGAGTGGGAGGTCGGCACCCAAGAGACCCAGTACTTC. Translation: CSVEWEVGTQETQYF.

The rearrangement joins TRBV12-5 to TRBJ2-2, with a weak D call TRBD2 (6 bases). Trimming cost V 5 bases and J 0 bases, with 10 bases left between them. CDR3 length: 15 residues. The germline V gene encodes CDR1 LGHNT and CDR2 FRNRAP. CDR3 nucleotides: TGTGCTAGTGGTCTTGGGACTGCGAACACCGGGGAGCTGTTTTTT. This translates into CASGLGTANTGELFF.

This sequence joins TRBV29-1 and TRBJ1-1; D is undetermined. The CDR3 has 15 residues. Germline V gene lookup returns CDR1 SQVTM and CDR2 ANQGSEA. V lost 0 bases to trimming and J lost 0 bases, with 11 bases between them. The CDR3 DNA is TGCAGCGTTGAAGATCGGAAGAGAGTGAACACTGAAGCTTTCTTT. It yields the protein CSVEDRKRVNTEAFF.

The chain carries TRBV2 and TRBJ2-2; unclear D gene. Deletions cut 6 bases from V and 7 bases from J, with 12 bases between. Germline V gene sequence: CDR1 SNHLY, CDR2 FYNNEI. The CDR3 sequence is 13 residues long. The CDR3 coding sequence is TGTGCCAGCAGCCTAACTTTGGGCGGGGAGCTGTTTTTT. It is translated as CASSLTLGGELFF.

The CDR3: CASSLTLDRRNTEAFF. As DNA, the CDR3 is TGCGCCAGCAGCTTGACCCTAGACAGGCGGAACACTGAAGCTTTCTTT. The rearrangement joins TRBV5-1 to TRBJ1-1; tentative D call: TRBD1 (6 bases). This CDR3 comprises 16 residues. The V gene's germline CDR1 is SGHRS and CDR2 YFSETQ. V dropped 1 base and J dropped 1 base, with 14 bases sitting between them.

This clone was observed a handful of times. The rearrangement links TRBV7-8 to TRBJ2-2; D tentatively reads TRBD1 or TRBD2 (6 bases each). V was shortened by 1 base and J by 7 bases, with 10 bases between the two germline ends. Germline CDR1 is SGHVS and CDR2 is FQNEAQ. The CDR3 runs to 14 residues. The CDR3 loop reads CASSLGRGNGELFF. The DNA of the CDR3 is TGTGCCAGCAGCTTAGGGAGGGGGAACGGGGAGCTGTTTTTT.

The chain links TRBV5-1 to TRBJ1-2; unclear D gene. Germline CDR1 and CDR2: SGHRS and YFSETQ. With 0 bases removed from V and 2 bases from J, the gap between germline ends came to 8 bases. The CDR3 is made up of 14 amino acids. The CDR3 is CASSLGLRNYGYTF. The CDR3 DNA reads TGCGCCAGCAGCTTGGGTCTTAGGAACTATGGCTACACCTTC.

V is TRBV4-1 and J is TRBJ2-1; 8 bases agree with TRBD1. The CDR3 has 13 amino acids. Trimming removed 4 bases from V and 12 bases from J; junction bases left unmatched: 8. From germline, CDR1 is MGHRA and CDR2 YSYEKL. This CDR3 is CASSLDREEGQFF. The CDR3 DNA follows: TGCGCCAGCAGCCTGGACAGGGAGGAGGGGCAGTTCTTC.

The CDR3, as DNA: TGTGCCTGGACCCCCACGACAGGGGCTAACTATGGCTACACCTTC. Encoded protein: CAWTPTTGANYGYTF. V is TRBV30 and J is TRBJ1-2, with 8 bases identical to TRBD1. V was clipped by 4 bases and J by 0 bases; unmatched bases: 7. The CDR3 has 15 residues. The V gene's germline CDR1 is GTSNPN and CDR2 SVGIG (reference sequence).

This chain links TRBV7-3 with TRBJ1-1; TRBD1 matches at 7 bases. The CDR3 spans 13 residues. The germline V gene has CDR1 SGHTA and CDR2 FQGTGA. J gave up 5 bases and V 5 bases, and 5 bases lay outside the gene matches. CDR3 nucleotides: TGTGCCAGCAGCGTTAACAGGGGTACTGAAGCTTTCTTT. This codes for CASSVNRGTEAFF.

This sequence joins TRBV2 and TRBJ2-7, with 9 bases lining up with TRBD1. Germline CDR1 SNHLY, CDR2 FYNNEI. This CDR3 contains 15 residues. Trimming cost V 4 bases and J 3 bases; bases outside gene matches: 7. CDR3 nucleotides: TGTGCCAGCAGTGTCGACAGGGGGAGATACTACGAGCAGTACTTC. It codes for CASSVDRGRYYEQYF.